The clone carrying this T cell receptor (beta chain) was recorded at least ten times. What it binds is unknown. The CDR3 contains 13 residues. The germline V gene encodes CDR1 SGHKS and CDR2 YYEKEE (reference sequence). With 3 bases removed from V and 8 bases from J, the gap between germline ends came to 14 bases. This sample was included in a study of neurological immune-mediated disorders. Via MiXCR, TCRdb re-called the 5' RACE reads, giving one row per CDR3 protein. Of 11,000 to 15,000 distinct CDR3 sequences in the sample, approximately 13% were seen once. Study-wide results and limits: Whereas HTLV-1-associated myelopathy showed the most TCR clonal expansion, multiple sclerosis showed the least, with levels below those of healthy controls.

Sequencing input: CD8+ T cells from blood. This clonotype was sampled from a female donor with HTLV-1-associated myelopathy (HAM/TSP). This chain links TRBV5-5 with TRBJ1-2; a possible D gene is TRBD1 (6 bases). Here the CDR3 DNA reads TGTGCCAGCAGCTCACAGGGAACTTGGGGCTACACCTTC. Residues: CASSSQGTWGYTF.